The 3 T cell receptor beta chains listed next were all sequenced from one sample in a study of CD4 T cells in relation to SARS-CoV-2 and coronaviruses. These receptors lack a known antigen. Clones were sequenced by immunoSEQ multiplex PCR, and TCRdb holds only the in-frame ones, with some missing. The sample includes 30,000 to 40,000 clones, roughly 73% of them seen just once. Material: memory CD4+ T cells from PBMCs, cultured in vitro. All receptors derive from an adult with COVID-19.

This rearrangement joins TRBV28 to TRBJ1-2; 7 nucleotides agree with TRBD1. Germline V gene lookup returns CDR1 MDHEN and CDR2 SYDVKM. J was trimmed by 0 bases and V by 4 bases; bases with no gene match: 8. The CDR3 length is 16 residues. The CDR3 here is CASSSIQGQTNYGYTF. CDR3 in DNA: TGTGCCAGCAGTTCGATACAGGGACAGACTAACTATGGCTACACCTTC.

V is TRBV5-6 and J is TRBJ1-2, with TRBD1 matching over 10 bases. Germline V lookup: CDR1 SGHDT, CDR2 YYEEEE. V lost 4 bases and J lost 0; bases outside the gene matches: 6. This CDR3 is 16 amino acids long. CDR3 nucleotide sequence: TGTGCCAGCAGCCGCCTGGACAGGGGGGCTAACTATGGCTACACCTTC. Its translation is CASSRLDRGANYGYTF.

The chain combines TRBV7-9 with TRBJ2-2; D gene uncertain. This CDR3 is built from 14 residues. Germline V gene lookup returns CDR1 SEHNR and CDR2 FQNEAQ (reference sequence). V was pared by 5 bases and J by 5 bases, with 12 bases between. The CDR3 region is CASSASSPTGELFF. CDR3 sequence (DNA): TGTGCCAGCAGCGCAAGTTCGCCTACCGGGGAGCTGTTTTTT.